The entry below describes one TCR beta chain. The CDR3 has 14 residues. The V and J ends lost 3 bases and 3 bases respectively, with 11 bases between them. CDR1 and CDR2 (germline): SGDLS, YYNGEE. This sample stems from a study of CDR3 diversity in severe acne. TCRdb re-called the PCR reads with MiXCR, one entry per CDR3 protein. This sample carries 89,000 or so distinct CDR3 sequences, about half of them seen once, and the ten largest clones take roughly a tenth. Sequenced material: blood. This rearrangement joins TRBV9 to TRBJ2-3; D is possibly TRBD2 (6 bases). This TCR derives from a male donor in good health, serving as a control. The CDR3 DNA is TGTGCCAGCAGCGCCGGGGGAAGAACAGATACGCAGTATTTT. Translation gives CASSAGGRTDTQYF.